The 28 T cell receptor beta chains presented below share a single source sample, sequenced in a study of CD8+CD57+ T cells in acquired aplastic anemia. TCR beta VDJ and CDR3 were profiled, and genomic DNA was the template. TCRdb analysed the reads with MiXCR anew, one entry per CDR3 protein. The sample lists some 220,000 distinct CDR3 sequences; approximately 35% were seen once. Input material: sorted CD4+, CD8+, or CD8+CD57+ T cells (not recorded which) from PBMCs. Every receptor here comes from a human donor in good health, serving as a control.

The genes are TRBV29-1 and TRBJ2-7; D remains ambiguous. Trimming pared 2 bases from V and 5 bases from J, leaving 10 bases between. This CDR3 is built from 12 residues. Germline CDR1 reads SQVTM; CDR2 reads ANQGSEA. CDR3 sequence reads: CSVELRENEQYF. In nucleotides, the CDR3 is TGCAGCGTTGAATTAAGGGAAAACGAGCAGTACTTC.

Ten or more counts support this clonotype. This chain links TRBV29-1 with TRBJ2-3, with 13 positions matching TRBD2. The CDR3 has 16 residues. V shed 3 bases and J 2 bases; nucleotides not matched to a gene: 5. CDR1 SQVTM and CDR2 ANQGSEA come from the germline V gene. In nucleotides, the CDR3 is TGCAGCGTTGAGGGGACTAGCGGGGCATACACAGATACGCAGTATTTT. It encodes CSVEGTSGAYTDTQYF.

A note on this clonotype: One end of the junction does not line up with germline, which may come from a read error. CDR3 bases: TGTGCCACCAGCAGAGGATGGCAGAACGGAGGATACGAGCGGTACTTC. As protein: CATSRGWQNGGYERYF. The chain has TRBV15 and TRBJ2-7; maybe TRBD2 (5 bases). The CDR3 extends over 16 amino acids. CDR1 is LNHNV and CDR2 is YYDKDF in the germline V gene (reference sequence). Variable domain in full (rest from reference TRBV15 and TRBJ2-7): DAMVIQNPRYQVTQFGKPVTLSCSQTLNHNVMYWYQQKSSQAPKLLFHYYDKDFNNEADTPDNFQSRRPNTSFCFLDIRSPGLGDTAMYLCATSRGWQNGGYERYFGPGTRLTVT.

The V gene is TRBV30, the J gene TRBJ1-1; D ambiguous. The V gene lost 0 bases and the J gene lost 1 base, with 9 bases spanning the gap. This CDR3 spans 14 amino acids. Germline V lookup: CDR1 GTSNPN, CDR2 SVGIG (reference sequence). The CDR3 protein is CAWSVWMKNTEAFF. The CDR3 DNA sequence: TGTGCCTGGAGTGTATGGATGAAGAACACTGAAGCTTTCTTT.

This clonotype was counted between two and nine times. The CDR3, as DNA: TGTGCCAGCAGCCCGCGGTCGGGGAACACAGATACGCAGTATTTT. Protein sequence: CASSPRSGNTDTQYF. The V and J genes are TRBV2 and TRBJ2-3, with a tentative D call TRBD2 (5 bases). Between the trimmed V and J ends, which lost 6 bases and 2 bases, there was a span of 15 bases. The CDR3 spans 15 residues. The germline V gene has CDR1 SNHLY and CDR2 FYNNEI.

Details on this clonotype: A single base separates this from a much larger clone, so it may be a read error. The V call is TRBV19, the J call TRBJ1-1; tentatively, D is TRBD1 (6 bases). From germline, CDR1 is LNHDA and CDR2 SQIVND (reference sequence). CDR3 length equals 16 residues. The chain's CDR3 is CASSRSRGATNTVAFF. DNA of the CDR3: TGTGCCAGTAGTAGGAGCCGGGGGGCCACGAACACTGTAGCTTTCTTT.

This clonotype was observed at least ten times. This chain links TRBV20-1 with TRBJ2-7; 9 bases line up with TRBD2. CDR1 is DFQATT, CDR2 SNEGSKA, per germline (reference sequence). The CDR3 is made up of 13 amino acids. V lost 6 bases, J lost 4 bases, and 7 bases stayed unmatched. CDR3 sequence: CSARAGGRYEQYF. The CDR3 bases are TGCAGTGCGCGAGCGGGAGGCAGGTACGAGCAGTACTTC.

This clonotype showed up just a few times. The V and J genes are TRBV6-7 and TRBJ2-2, with D tentatively TRBD1 or TRBD2 (5 bases each). TRBV6-7 belongs to the ORF category, with a function that is uncertain. CDR3 length: 15 amino acids. Trimming took 0 bases from V and 5 from J, leaving 10 bases between them. The chain's CDR3 is CASSYSGERTGELFF. Written as DNA, the CDR3 is TGTGCCAGCAGTTACTCGGGGGAGAGGACCGGGGAGCTGTTTTTT.

This chain uses TRBV2 with TRBJ2-7; TRBD2 agrees at 11 bases. This CDR3 contains 16 residues. The germline V gene encodes CDR1 SNHLY and CDR2 FYNNEI. The junction had 10 bases not matched to a gene; V was cut back by 2 bases and J by 7 bases. The CDR3 sequence: CASSERVAGGLREQYF. As DNA, the CDR3 is TGTGCCAGCAGTGAAAGGGTAGCGGGAGGGTTGAGAGAGCAGTACTTC.

Concerning this clonotype: This sequence may be a read error, since a much larger clone differs from it by one base. The chain uses TRBV5-1 and TRBJ2-7; 7 bases are shared with TRBD2. The CDR3 runs to 15 residues. The V segment lost 5 bases and the J segment 0 bases; nucleotides outside the gene matches: 8. Per germline, CDR1 SGHRS and CDR2 YFSETQ. For the CDR3, the DNA is TGCGCCAGCAGGTGGCTAGCGGAGAGCTCCTACGAGCAGTACTTC. As protein: CASRWLAESSYEQYF.

J is TRBJ1-2 and V is TRBV2, with TRBD1 matching 11 bases. In germline, CDR1 is SNHLY, CDR2 FYNNEI. This CDR3 has 14 amino acids. Trimming removed 5 bases from V and 7 bases from J; junction bases left unmatched: 6. The CDR3 loop is CASSRGQGASGYTF. As DNA, the CDR3 is TGTGCCAGCAGTCGTGGACAGGGGGCGAGTGGCTACACCTTC.

The V and J genes are TRBV3-1 and TRBJ2-7; D is tentatively TRBD1 or TRBD2 (5 bases each). Per the germline V gene, CDR1 is LGHDT and CDR2 is YNNKEL (reference sequence). CDR3 size: 15 residues. V lost 0 bases, J lost 4 bases, and 13 bases lay in between. The CDR3 nucleotides read TGTGCCAGCAGCCAAGAGGGCTGGGGGAATTACGAGCAGTACTTC. It yields the protein CASSQEGWGNYEQYF.

The chain uses TRBV29-1 and TRBJ2-7; TRBD1 is a possible D gene (5 bases). V gave up 1 base and J gave up 4 bases, with 8 bases separating them. CDR3 length: 12 residues. Germline V lookup: CDR1 SQVTM, CDR2 ANQGSEA. CDR3: CSVEAGQYEQYF. The CDR3 nucleotides read TGCAGCGTTGAAGCAGGGCAATACGAGCAGTACTTC.

This clonotype was counted at least ten times. The chain is built from TRBV5-6 and TRBJ1-1; tentatively, D is TRBD1 (5 bases). V lost 1 base and J 4 bases, leaving 17 bases between the germline ends. The CDR3 is made up of 16 amino acids. The germline CDR1 and CDR2 sequences are SGHDT and YYEEEE. CDR3 sequence: CASSLSGRQRSTEAFF. The CDR3 region has the DNA TGTGCCAGCAGCTTGTCCGGCCGACAGAGGAGCACTGAAGCTTTCTTT.

This clonotype was counted many times. This chain connects TRBV10-3 to TRBJ2-7, with 7 positions matching TRBD2. CDR1 is ENHRY and CDR2 is SYGVKD in the germline V gene. V lost 4 bases, J lost 3 bases, and 6 bases stayed unmatched. The CDR3 totals 14 residues. CDR3 nucleotides: TGTGCCATCAGTGGCTTTGCGGGGGACTACGAGCAGTACTTC. Translated: CAISGFAGDYEQYF.

V gene TRBV30 combines with J gene TRBJ1-2; tentatively, D is TRBD1 (5 bases). This CDR3 region has 11 residues. Trimming stripped 5 bases from V and 10 bases from J, with 14 bases between. The V gene's germline CDR1 is GTSNPN and CDR2 SVGIG (reference sequence). This CDR3 is CAWGTGRDYTF. The DNA for the CDR3 is TGTGCCTGGGGGACTGGTCGGGACTACACCTTC.

Comment on this clonotype: Just one base apart from a much larger clone, this may be a read error. This chain connects TRBV7-3 to TRBJ1-2; 9 positions agree with TRBD1. The V gene end was trimmed by 3 bases and the J gene end by 4 bases; junction bases not matched to a gene: 6. Germline CDR1 is SGHTA and CDR2 is FQGTGA. The CDR3 is made up of 15 amino acids. CDR3 protein: CASSLDRGPSYGYTF. For the CDR3, the DNA is TGTGCCAGCAGCTTGGACAGGGGACCTAGCTATGGCTACACCTTC.

The chain joins TRBV5-1 to TRBJ2-7; 7 bases agree with TRBD1. Germline loops: CDR1 SGHRS, CDR2 YFSETQ. V was clipped by 0 bases and J by 6 bases; unmatched bases: 0. The CDR3 spans 12 residues. The DNA for the CDR3 is TGCGCCAGCAGCTTGGAGGGGGCCGAGCAGTACTTC. Protein: CASSLEGAEQYF.

This clonotype occurred many times. One end of the junction fails to match germline, which may point to a read error. The chain combines TRBV20-1 with TRBJ2-3; perhaps TRBD2 as D (6 bases). This CDR3 is 14 amino acids long. Germline CDR1 reads DFQATT; CDR2 reads SNEGSKA (reference sequence). The CDR3 bases are TGCAGTGCCAGAGGGACTGAGCACACAGATACGCAGTATTTT. Translated: CSARGTEHTDTQYF.

This clonotype has at least ten counts. The V call is TRBV7-9, the J call TRBJ1-1; D gene uncertain. The germline V gene has CDR1 SEHNR and CDR2 FQNEAQ (reference sequence). The CDR3 length is 15 residues. The V and J ends lost 5 bases and 1 base respectively, with 14 bases between them. As DNA, the CDR3 is TGTGCCAGCAGCGCAGTCAGACTACAGAACACTGAAGCTTTCTTT. Protein: CASSAVRLQNTEAFF.

This clonotype has ten or more counts. The CDR3: CATSSRDQPQHF. CDR3 coding DNA: TGTGCCACCAGTTCGCGAGATCAGCCCCAGCATTTT. The J gene is TRBJ1-5, the V gene TRBV24-1, with D uncertain. The V and J ends lost 6 bases and 5 bases respectively, with 7 bases between them. This CDR3 comprises 12 residues. The germline CDR1 and CDR2 sequences are KGHDR and SFDVKD.

In its sample, this clonotype was seen many times. The J gene is TRBJ1-2, the V gene TRBV29-1, with 7 bases lining up with TRBD1. Germline values: CDR1 SQVTM, CDR2 ANQGSEA. This CDR3 contains 14 residues. The trim removed 4 bases at V and 4 bases at J, leaving 9 bases unmatched. This CDR3 is CSVGEQGKPYGYTF. As DNA, the CDR3 is TGCAGCGTTGGAGAACAGGGGAAACCCTATGGCTACACCTTC.

This clonotype was picked up many times. V usage is TRBV5-1 and J usage is TRBJ1-2; 7 nucleotides agree with TRBD1. The CDR3 runs 14 residues. Germline CDR1 is SGHRS and CDR2 is YFSETQ. Trimming took 4 bases from V and 1 from J; bases not matched to a gene: 4. The CDR3, as DNA: TGCGCCAGCAGCGTGGGACAGTTTAACTATGGCTACACCTTC. This sequence encodes CASSVGQFNYGYTF.

V gene TRBV11-2 combines with J gene TRBJ2-6; D remains ambiguous. The CDR3 is made up of 18 amino acids. Germline values: CDR1 SGHAT, CDR2 FQNNGV. The V gene lost 1 base and the J gene lost 0 bases, with 13 bases spanning the gap. CDR3: CASSLGLNRYSGANVLTF. CDR3 nucleotide sequence: TGTGCCAGCAGCTTAGGACTGAATCGATACTCTGGGGCCAACGTCCTGACTTTC.

This clonotype has only a few counts. The genes are TRBV5-1 and TRBJ1-4, with D unresolved. CDR1 and CDR2 from the germline V gene are SGHRS and YFSETQ. The V end lost 2 bases, the J end lost 8 bases, and 13 bases lay between the germline ends. The CDR3 length is 14 residues. As DNA, the CDR3 is TGCGCCAGCAGCTTAGGGCAGTCCGGGGAAAAACTGTTTTTT. Its translation is CASSLGQSGEKLFF.

This clonotype was counted at least ten times. The V and J genes are TRBV10-1 and TRBJ1-1; TRBD1 is a possible D gene (6 bases). CDR1 and CDR2 from the germline V gene are WNHNN and SYGVQD (reference sequence). CDR3 length: 16 residues. Trimming removed 0 bases at V and 5 bases at J, with 16 bases between. The CDR3 protein is CASSESLGGSGTEAFF. In DNA form, the CDR3 reads TGCGCCAGCAGTGAGTCTCTCGGGGGCTCGGGGACTGAAGCTTTCTTT.

This clonotype was counted ten times or more. The CDR3 DNA follows: TGTGCCAGCAGCTTAATGATTGGGGCCAGTAACACTGAAGCTTTCTTT. Protein product: CASSLMIGASNTEAFF. This chain uses TRBV7-9 with TRBJ1-1; possibly TRBD1 for D (5 bases). This CDR3 is built from 16 residues. Germline V gene sequence: CDR1 SEHNR, CDR2 FQNEAQ (reference sequence). The germline V and J ends were trimmed by 2 bases and 2 bases, with 15 bases remaining between them.

This clonotype has a count of ten or more. This sequence joins TRBV7-9 and TRBJ1-2, with 7 bases matching TRBD1. The V and J ends lost 5 bases and 0 bases, in that order; junction bases with no gene match: 6. Germline CDR1 is SEHNR and CDR2 is FQNEAQ (reference sequence). The CDR3 extends over 15 amino acids. CDR3 region: CASSTRQGPNYGYTF. CDR3 DNA sequence: TGTGCCAGCAGCACCAGACAGGGTCCTAACTATGGCTACACCTTC.